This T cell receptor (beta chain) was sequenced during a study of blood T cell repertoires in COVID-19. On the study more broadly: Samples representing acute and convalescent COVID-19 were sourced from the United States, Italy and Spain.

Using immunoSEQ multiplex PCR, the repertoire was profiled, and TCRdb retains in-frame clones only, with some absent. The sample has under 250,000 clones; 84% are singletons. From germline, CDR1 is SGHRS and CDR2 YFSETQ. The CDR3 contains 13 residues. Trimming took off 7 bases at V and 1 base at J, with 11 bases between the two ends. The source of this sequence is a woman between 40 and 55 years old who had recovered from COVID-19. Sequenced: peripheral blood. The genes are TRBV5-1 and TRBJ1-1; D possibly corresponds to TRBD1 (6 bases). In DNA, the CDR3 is TGCGCCAGCGGGGGCCAAGGGAACACTGAAGCTTTCTTT. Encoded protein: CASGGQGNTEAFF.